The entry that follows covers one T cell receptor beta chain sequence. This clone was observed a handful of times. Its specific antigen is unknown. No clone much larger than this one lies a single base away; base qualities are absent. What this sample's time point label stands for: cells obtained before transplantation from donor or recipient. CD3+CD4+ and CD3+CD8+ populations were FACS-sorted from unstimulated pre-transplant donor and recipient cells taken from spleen or lymph nodes. These data originate in a study of graft-versus-host responses after intestinal transplantation (dated by TCRdb to the early 2020s). Notes on the research overall: Recipients received multivisceral, liver-intestinal, or isolated intestinal transplants. Every recipient was given anti-thymocyte globulin induction, followed by approximately 3 years of maintenance tacrolimus and steroids. Bulk TCR-beta CDR3 sequencing was used to track graft-versus-host and host-versus-graft alloreactive T cell clones in the graft, circulation and bone marrow after intestinal transplantation. Alloreactive clones were identified by sequencing pre-transplant mixed lymphocyte reaction products and comparing these products with unstimulated pre-transplant donor and recipient T cells. The cohort enrolled approximately 24 intestinal transplant recipients including one retransplant, and a few patients lacking pretransplant specimens were excluded. Donor T cell macrochimerism was defined as a peak of at least 4% donor T cells among recipient peripheral blood mononuclear cells. Rather than going through the commercial service, samples from three later patients were sequenced in-house on an Illumina MiSeq and processed with MiXCR. Study-wide findings and limitations: Early after transplant, peak levels of circulating GvH clones were associated with declines in HvG clones. GvH clones were detected in recipient bone marrow, and some appeared earlier in ileal mucosa or blood, consistent with an intestinal mucosal origin. Patients with donor T cell macrochimerism had high GvH to HvG T cell clonal ratios in their allografts. The conclusions were limited by the relatively low number and heterogeneity of the intestinal transplant patients.

Library prep was done by the immunoSEQ multiplex PCR assay. In most patients, genomic DNA was isolated using the Qiagen DNeasy Blood and Tissue Kit and sent frozen to Adaptive Biotechnologies for TCR sequencing. Adaptive Biotechnologies carried out high-throughput TCR-beta CDR3 sequencing of genomic DNA for most patients. As for how the authors treated the data: TCR sequencing data for approximately 19 patients were retrieved from Adaptive's ImmunoSEQ software; a few other patients were processed with MiXCR and VDJtools. To correct CD4 versus CD8 sorting errors, sequences present in both subsets at a frequency ratio below 5:1 were removed. CDR3 nucleotide sequences shared by donor and recipient were removed because the origin of these sequences could not be assigned. Alloreactive clones required at least 2-fold expansion over unstimulated cells and minimum CFSE-low frequency of 0.002% (template counts) or 0.001% (read counts). Clones detected in sequenced pre-transplant spleen, lymph node, or MLR CFSE-low populations of the donor or recipient were defined as mappable. Cumulative frequency of alloreactive clones was calculated as a percentage of all sequences weighted by copy number. This is the immuneACCESS table as TCRdb keeps it, with only in-frame sequences that have V and J called. A part of the clones is gone; compared with another copy, unresolved V genes explain less than half, and the rest is unexplained. Clone size and V and J calls were adopted from that table, with D and trimming inferred from the DNA. The sample records about 90,000 clones, roughly 89% of which are singletons. The ten biggest clones cover roughly 0.31% of the sample.

This TCR was sampled from a human donor who received an intestinal transplant. The sequencing here drew on unstimulated CD4+ T cells sorted from spleen or lymph node cells, taken before intestinal transplant.

The CDR3 amino acid sequence is: CASSLSGVQPQHF. The DNA is as follows: TGCGCCAGCAGCCTGTCCGGGGTTCAGCCCCAGCATTTT. The chain employs TRBV5-1 and TRBJ1-5; no D gene can be assigned with confidence. CDR1 SGHRS and CDR2 YFSETQ are derived from the germline V gene. The CDR3 runs 13 residues from the cysteine to the phenylalanine. Just the 39-base CDR3 DNA is kept, in frame starting at base 1. V and J lose 4 bases and 6 bases, and a span of 11 bases separates them.